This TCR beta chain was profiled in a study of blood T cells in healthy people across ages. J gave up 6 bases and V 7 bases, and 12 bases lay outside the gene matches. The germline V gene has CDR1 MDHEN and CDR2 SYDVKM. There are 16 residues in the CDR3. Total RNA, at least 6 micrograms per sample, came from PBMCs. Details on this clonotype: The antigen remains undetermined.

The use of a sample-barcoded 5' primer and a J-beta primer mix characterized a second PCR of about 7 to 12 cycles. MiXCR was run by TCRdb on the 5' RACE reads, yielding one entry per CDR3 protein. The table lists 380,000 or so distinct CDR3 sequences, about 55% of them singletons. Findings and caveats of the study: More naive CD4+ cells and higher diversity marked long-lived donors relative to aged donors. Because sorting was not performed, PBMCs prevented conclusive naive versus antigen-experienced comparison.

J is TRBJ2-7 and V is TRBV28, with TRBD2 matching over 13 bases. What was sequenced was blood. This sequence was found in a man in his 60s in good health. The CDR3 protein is CASTIGGTSGTCEQYF. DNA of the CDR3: TGTGCCAGCACCATTGGGGGGACTAGCGGGACCTGCGAGCAGTACTTC.